The next 30 T cell receptor beta chains were all read from a single sample in a study of shared clonotypes between healthy human individuals. Here immunoSEQ multiplex PCR was the method, and the copy in TCRdb shows in-frame clones only, minus some. The table lists about 980,000 clones, around three quarters of them singletons. What was sequenced was memory CD4+ T cells sorted from blood. Subset indicated: CD45RA-negative fraction. These receptors were collected from a man aged 18 to 30 in good health.

This clone was seen only a few times. The CDR3 DNA reads as TGTGCCAGCTCCCCCCGGGGGGGATCTGGGGCCAACGTCCTGACTTTC. Amino acid sequence: CASSPRGGSGANVLTF. The J gene is TRBJ2-6, the V gene TRBV18, with 8 bases aligning to TRBD2. The V gene's germline CDR1 is KGHSH and CDR2 LQKENI. The CDR3 spans 16 residues. With V trimmed by 6 bases and J by 1 base, 5 bases remained unmatched.

Notes on this clone: The same CDR3 arises from other DNA sequences in this sample as well. This chain connects TRBV28 to TRBJ1-5; no clear D gene. Trimming stripped 5 bases from V and 0 bases from J, with 5 bases between. CDR1 is MDHEN, CDR2 SYDVKM, per germline. The CDR3 is 13 residues long. CDR3 residues: CASSRDSNQPQHF. The CDR3 nucleotides are TGTGCCAGCAGTAGGGATAGCAATCAGCCCCAGCATTTT.

V usage is TRBV6-5 and J usage is TRBJ2-7; no clear D gene. Germline loops: CDR1 MNHEY, CDR2 SVGAGI. This CDR3 has 14 amino acids. Trimming took 0 bases from V and 0 from J, leaving 6 bases between them. The CDR3 reads CASSYSSSSYEQYF. The DNA of the CDR3 is TGTGCCAGCAGTTACTCGTCCAGCTCCTACGAGCAGTACTTC.

The chain has TRBV7-9 and TRBJ2-2, with 15 bases lining up with TRBD2. CDR1 and CDR2 from the germline V gene are SEHNR and FQNEAQ (reference sequence). Losses at the gene ends were 4 bases for V and 10 bases for J; bases not matched to a gene: 10. The CDR3 runs 17 residues. This CDR3 is CASSWGLAGGPAPELFF. In nucleotides, the CDR3 is TGTGCCAGCAGCTGGGGACTAGCGGGAGGACCTGCTCCGGAGCTGTTTTTT.

The CDR3 sequence: CASSSGLRETQYF. CDR3 in DNA: TGCGCCAGCAGTTCGGGACTACGGGAGACCCAGTACTTC. The V gene is TRBV5-1, the J gene TRBJ2-5; 7 nucleotides line up with TRBD2. Germline CDR1 reads SGHRS; CDR2 reads YFSETQ. The CDR3 spans 13 residues. The trim removed 5 bases at V and 5 bases at J, leaving 6 bases unmatched.

This clone came up once. The chain combines TRBV16 with TRBJ2-5; D gene uncertain. The germline V gene has CDR1 KGHSY and CDR2 FQNENV. Trimming stripped 2 bases from V and 5 bases from J, with 15 bases between. The CDR3 contains 15 residues. In nucleotides, the CDR3 is TGTGCCAGCAGCCAAGGTTCAGGACGAGCTGAGACCCAGTACTTC. Translation gives CASSQGSGRAETQYF.

This clone was recorded once. V usage is TRBV14 and J usage is TRBJ1-2, with 9 nucleotides matching TRBD1. This CDR3 spans 15 amino acids. Germline CDR1 is SGHDN and CDR2 is FVKESK. V dropped 2 bases and J dropped 4; count of bases not matched to a gene: 5. CDR3 protein: CASSQTGGLGYGYTF. The CDR3 nucleotides are TGTGCCAGCAGCCAAACAGGGGGCTTGGGCTATGGCTACACCTTC.

This chain connects TRBV18 to TRBJ1-5, with D uncertain. The CDR3 consists of 13 residues. Looked up from germline, CDR1 is KGHSH and CDR2 is LQKENI. V was cut by 3 bases and J by 5 bases, with 8 bases left in between. The CDR3 bases are TGTGCCAGCTCACCCCATGTCGATCAGCCCCAGCATTTT. Encoded protein: CASSPHVDQPQHF.

The V call is TRBV10-1, the J call TRBJ1-4; TRBD1 is a possible D gene (5 bases). The CDR3 length is 12 residues. The V gene's germline CDR1 is WNHNN and CDR2 SYGVQD (reference sequence). V lost 6 bases and J lost 7, with 9 bases in between. The CDR3 here is CASRRGGEKLFF. DNA of the CDR3: TGCGCCAGCAGGAGGGGTGGTGAAAAACTGTTTTTT.

The chain employs TRBV7-9 and TRBJ2-3, with D possibly being TRBD2 (6 bases). This CDR3 has 14 amino acids. V was trimmed by 5 bases and J by 5 bases, leaving 14 bases between them. Germline V CDR1 and CDR2: SEHNR, FQNEAQ (reference sequence). The CDR3 coding sequence is TGTGCCAGCAGCCCAGCTGGGGGGATAGATACGCAGTATTTT. This sequence encodes CASSPAGGIDTQYF.

The rearrangement joins TRBV6-1 to TRBJ2-2, with D hard to call. The CDR3 sequence is 14 residues long. Trimming took 0 bases from V and 4 from J, leaving 6 bases between them. CDR1 MNHNS and CDR2 SASEGT come from the germline V gene. CDR3 protein: CASSEARSTGELFF. The CDR3 DNA follows: TGTGCCAGCAGTGAAGCTAGGAGCACCGGGGAGCTGTTTTTT.

The chain carries TRBV5-5 and TRBJ2-3; maybe TRBD1 (5 bases). Trimming cost V 1 base and J 2 bases, with 11 bases left between them. CDR1 is SGHKS and CDR2 is YYEKEE in the germline V gene (reference sequence). The length of the CDR3 is 15 residues. The CDR3 sequence: CASSLQGRNTDTQYF. The CDR3 DNA sequence: TGTGCCAGCAGCTTGCAGGGCCGAAACACAGATACGCAGTATTTT.

The chain recombines TRBV27 with TRBJ2-5; D unresolved. V dropped 8 bases and J dropped 4 bases, with 11 bases sitting between them. The CDR3 consists of 12 residues. The germline CDR1 and CDR2 sequences are MNHEY and SMNVEV (reference sequence). CDR3 protein: CASAGRLETQYF. The DNA of the CDR3 is TGTGCCAGCGCCGGACGGCTAGAGACCCAGTACTTC.

The chain joins TRBV7-2 to TRBJ1-1, with D possibly being TRBD1 (5 bases). The CDR3 runs 12 residues. Germline assignment: CDR1 SGHTA and CDR2 FQGNSA. V shed 5 bases and J shed 11 bases, with 15 bases lying between them. The CDR3 region has the DNA TGTGCCAGCAGCCCGGGCAGGGCCTGGGCTTTCTTT. Its translation: CASSPGRAWAFF.

A few counts support this clone. The rearrangement joins TRBV20-1 to TRBJ1-1; maybe TRBD1 (5 bases). CDR1 DFQATT and CDR2 SNEGSKA come from the germline V gene (reference sequence). Trimming left V 7 bases short and J 3 bases short, with 9 bases between. The CDR3 has 11 residues. CDR3 protein: CSVGTYTEAFF. CDR3 DNA: TGCAGTGTTGGGACTTACACTGAAGCTTTCTTT.

The V gene is TRBV4-3, the J gene TRBJ2-1; TRBD2 aligns across 9 bases. This CDR3 is 16 amino acids long. Germline loops: CDR1 LGHNA, CDR2 YSLEER. Trimming took 4 bases from V and 9 from J; bases not matched to a gene: 13. The CDR3 DNA sequence: TGCGCCAGCAGCCTAGGGGCTAGCGGGAAGATCAGTGAGCAGTTCTTC. Translation gives CASSLGASGKISEQFF.

The V call is TRBV5-1, the J call TRBJ2-7; maybe TRBD1 (6 bases). Trimming stripped 4 bases from V and 4 bases from J, with 18 bases between. There are 15 residues in the CDR3. Germline assignment: CDR1 SGHRS and CDR2 YFSETQ. CDR3 sequence reads: CASSHTGSEGYEQYF. DNA for the CDR3: TGCGCCAGCAGCCACACAGGGTCCGAGGGGTACGAGCAGTACTTC.

The chain is built from TRBV5-1 and TRBJ1-5; no reliable D call. CDR3 length equals 14 residues. CDR1 is SGHRS, CDR2 YFSETQ, per germline. V was trimmed by 4 bases and J by 3 bases, leaving 11 bases between them. The CDR3 loop is CASSIGGPNQPQHF. CDR3 nucleotide sequence: TGCGCCAGCAGCATTGGCGGGCCCAATCAGCCCCAGCATTTT.

This chain connects TRBV28 to TRBJ1-2, with 8 bases that match TRBD1. This CDR3 has 16 amino acids. Germline V gene lookup returns CDR1 MDHEN and CDR2 SYDVKM. V lost 6 bases to trimming and J lost 4 bases; unmatched junction nucleotides: 13. The CDR3 is CASSPGGGGEIYGYTF. CDR3 DNA: TGTGCCAGCAGCCCAGGGGGCGGGGGAGAAATCTATGGCTACACCTTC.

The chain recombines TRBV21-1 with TRBJ2-7; no DNA check was done on the table's D call, TRBD2. TRBV21-1 is noted as a pseudogene. The CDR3 spans 15 residues. CDR3 loop: CASSKKVGGSFEQYF. The CDR3 DNA reads as TGTGCCAGCAGCAAAAAGGTGGGCGGGAGCTTCGAGCAGTACTTC.

The chain has TRBV20-1 and TRBJ1-5; no definite D call. Germline assignment: CDR1 DFQATT and CDR2 SNEGSKA (reference sequence). CDR3 length: 10 amino acids. Trimming stripped 7 bases from V and 8 bases from J, with 9 bases between. The CDR3 region is CSVTGKPQHF. CDR3 coding DNA: TGCAGTGTCACTGGGAAGCCCCAGCATTTT.

This clone was seen ten or more times. The chain links TRBV29-1 to TRBJ2-3; TRBD2 agrees at 8 bases. The junction had 17 bases not matched to a gene; V was cut back by 2 bases and J by 7 bases. CDR1 and CDR2 (germline): SQVTM, ANQGSEA. The CDR3 consists of 17 residues. CDR3 protein: CSVENRPTEREKYTQYF. DNA for the CDR3: TGCAGCGTTGAAAATCGACCGACGGAGCGGGAGAAATATACGCAGTATTTT.

The rearrangement links TRBV4-1 to TRBJ2-5; D may be TRBD1 or TRBD2 (5 bases each). This CDR3 region has 14 residues. The V gene lost 5 bases and the J gene lost 4 bases, with 14 bases spanning the gap. Germline V gene data show CDR1 as MGHRA and CDR2 as YSYEKL. The chain's CDR3 is CASSSRDGGETQYF. The DNA of the CDR3 is TGCGCCAGCAGCTCCCGGGACGGAGGAGAGACCCAGTACTTC.

V and J are TRBV6-5 and TRBJ2-7; 8 bases line up with TRBD2. Germline V lookup: CDR1 MNHEY, CDR2 SVGAGI. V gave up 0 bases and J gave up 2 bases; unmatched junction bases: 6. The CDR3 runs to 16 residues. As DNA, the CDR3 is TGTGCCAGCAGTTACTCACTAGCGGCTTCCCCCTACGAGCAGTACTTC. Translation: CASSYSLAASPYEQYF.

Here the CDR3 DNA reads TGCGCCAGCAGCCCGTCGCGGCGGGAAGGGACCGGGGAGCTGTTTTTT. As protein: CASSPSRREGTGELFF. V usage is TRBV4-1 and J usage is TRBJ2-2, with D perhaps TRBD2 (6 bases). This CDR3 spans 16 amino acids. The V end was cut by 4 bases, the J end by 5 bases, with 17 bases between. Germline-derived CDR1 and CDR2 are MGHRA and YSYEKL.

This rearrangement joins TRBV7-9 to TRBJ2-7; 11 nucleotides agree with TRBD2. J was trimmed by 3 bases and V by 4 bases; bases with no gene match: 2. From germline, CDR1 is SEHNR and CDR2 FQNEAQ (reference sequence). The CDR3 sequence is 14 residues long. The CDR3 here is CASSSTSGIYEQYF. In DNA, the CDR3 is TGTGCCAGCAGCTCGACTAGCGGGATCTACGAGCAGTACTTC.

The chain has TRBV6-4 and TRBJ2-6; possibly TRBD1 for D (5 bases). V lost 5 bases and J 0 bases, leaving 14 bases between the germline ends. The CDR3 sequence is 17 residues long. CDR1 MRHNA and CDR2 SNTAGT come from the germline V gene. CDR3 bases: TGTGCCAGCAGTTACAGGCTCCGTAGCTCTGGGGCCAACGTCCTGACTTTC. Translated: CASSYRLRSSGANVLTF.

The V call is TRBV10-3, the J call TRBJ2-1; the match to TRBD2 covers 10 bases. Germline V gene sequence: CDR1 ENHRY, CDR2 SYGVKD. The length of the CDR3 is 16 residues. V gave up 4 bases and J gave up 4 bases; unmatched junction bases: 7. The CDR3 is CAISGSGLAEYNEQFF. In DNA form, the CDR3 reads TGTGCCATCAGTGGCTCCGGACTAGCGGAATACAATGAGCAGTTCTTC.

The rearrangement joins TRBV18 to TRBJ2-7; TRBD2 agrees at 11 bases. Trimming at V came to 3 bases and at J to 5 bases, leaving 3 bases not matched to a gene. The germline CDR1 and CDR2 sequences are KGHSH and LQKENI. This CDR3 has 14 amino acids. CDR3 residues: CASSPTSGSDEQYF. CDR3 coding DNA: TGTGCCAGCTCACCTACTAGCGGGAGTGACGAGCAGTACTTC.

The J gene is TRBJ1-4, the V gene TRBV5-1; the D is unclear. The CDR3 spans 14 residues. Germline V gene sequence: CDR1 SGHRS, CDR2 YFSETQ. Trimming took 1 base from V and 4 from J, leaving 8 bases between them. In DNA, the CDR3 is TGCGCCAGCAGCTTGCTGCTAGATAATGAAAAACTGTTTTTT. Amino acid sequence: CASSLLLDNEKLFF.